This T cell receptor beta chain was identified during a study of shared clonotypes between healthy human individuals. Overall study: CD4 naive cells filled three plates per donor, CD4 memory three, CD8 naive two and CD8 memory one. Findings of the study overall: Naive CD4 clonotypes were shared across a handful of donors at 4.5% to 6.5%.

The CDR3 is 20 residues long. Germline-derived CDR1 and CDR2 are KGHSH and LQKENI. V gave up 5 bases and J gave up 0 bases; unmatched junction bases: 16. Data came from immunoSEQ multiplex PCR; TCRdb stores just in-frame clones and leaves some out. The sample includes roughly 640,000 clones, 97% of them seen just once. Comment on this clone: Its cognate antigen is unknown.

Material: naive CD4+ T cells sorted from blood. Subset given: CD45RA+ positively selected. This chain joins TRBV18 and TRBJ1-5; TRBD1 matches at 10 bases. The receptor was isolated from a woman aged 30 to 39 in good health. CDR3 coding DNA: TGTGCCAGCTCAGCTTTACCGGGACAGGGGCGATATTATAGCAATCAGCCCCAGCATTTT. Translation gives CASSALPGQGRYYSNQPQHF. The complete variable domain, with remaining parts taken from reference TRBV18 and TRBJ1-5, reads NAGVMQNPRHLVRRRGQEARLRCSPMKGHSHVYWYRQLPEEGLKFMVYLQKENIIDESGMPKERFSAEFPKEGPSILRIQQVVRGDSAAYFCASSALPGQGRYYSNQPQHFGDGTRLSIL.